Below, 30 T cell receptor beta chains from the same sample are listed, as sequenced in a study of beta chain features in type 1 diabetes. Their cognate antigens are unknown. Study-wide results and limits: Shortening that was moderate but significant affected the TCRB CDR3s of Type 1 diabetes patients in all four CD4+ subsets.

As every portion of the isolated RNA was reverse transcribed, the sequencing read expressed TCRB transcripts. The repertoire was sequenced with immunoSEQ multiplex PCR; TCRdb's copy has only in-frame clones and lacks some. This table has some 370,000 clones, around 10% appearing once. The sample was central memory CD4+ T cells from blood. The receptor source for this set is a young man with type 1 diabetes.

CDR3 loop: CASSFWGGSSYEQYF. Here the CDR3 DNA reads TGCGCCAGCAGCTTCTGGGGCGGGAGCTCCTACGAGCAGTACTTC. The chain has TRBV5-1 and TRBJ2-7, with 7 bases fitting TRBD2. There are 15 residues in the CDR3. With V trimmed by 2 bases and J by 0 bases, 5 bases remained unmatched. Looked up from germline, CDR1 is SGHRS and CDR2 is YFSETQ. Using reference TRBV5-1 and TRBJ2-7 for the parts outside the CDR3, the full variable domain is KAGVTQTPRYLIKTRGQQVTLSCSPISGHRSVSWYQQTPGQGLQFLFEYFSETQRNKGNFPGRFSGRQFSNSRSEMNVSTLELGDSALYLCASSFWGGSSYEQYFGPGTRLTVT.

The table lists this clone with a few counts. V gene TRBV19 combines with J gene TRBJ1-2; D is ambiguous. Germline values: CDR1 LNHDA, CDR2 SQIVND (reference sequence). The V gene lost 6 bases and the J gene lost 4 bases, with 12 bases spanning the gap. The CDR3 runs 13 residues. CDR3 loop: CASRLDFTYGYTF. Written as DNA, the CDR3 is TGTGCCAGTAGGCTCGATTTTACCTATGGCTACACCTTC.

This clone was found a few times. The chain has TRBV5-1 and TRBJ1-1, with D unclear. Trimming cost V 1 base and J 0 bases, with 13 bases left between them. Per the germline V gene, CDR1 is SGHRS and CDR2 is YFSETQ. The CDR3 totals 16 residues. The CDR3, as DNA: TGCGCCAGCAGCTTGAGTCGAATGGGTCTGAACACTGAAGCTTTCTTT. Its translation is CASSLSRMGLNTEAFF. Full variable domain (outside the CDR3, taken from reference TRBV5-1 and TRBJ1-1): KAGVTQTPRYLIKTRGQQVTLSCSPISGHRSVSWYQQTPGQGLQFLFEYFSETQRNKGNFPGRFSGRQFSNSRSEMNVSTLELGDSALYLCASSLSRMGLNTEAFFGQGTRLTVV.

This clone was counted ten times or more. This chain connects TRBV6-6 to TRBJ2-2, with D unresolved. V dropped 5 bases and J dropped 2 bases, with 12 bases sitting between them. The CDR3 is 15 residues long. CDR1 is MNHNY, CDR2 SVGAGI, per germline (reference sequence). CDR3 amino acids: CASSNDVGNTGELFF. CDR3 coding DNA: TGTGCCAGCAGTAACGATGTGGGTAACACCGGGGAGCTGTTTTTT.

The chain carries TRBV15 and TRBJ1-1, with D unresolved. The length of the CDR3 is 16 residues. Germline values: CDR1 LNHNV, CDR2 YYDKDF (reference sequence). The V end was cut by 4 bases, the J end by 2 bases, with 17 bases between. CDR3 protein: CATSNVKGGRNTEAFF. The CDR3 region has the DNA TGTGCCACCAGCAACGTTAAGGGTGGCAGAAACACTGAAGCTTTCTTT.

The chain is built from TRBV27 and TRBJ1-5; TRBD1 matches 7 bases. The CDR3 consists of 16 residues. The germline CDR1 and CDR2 sequences are MNHEY and SMNVEV (reference sequence). The V and J ends lost 2 bases and 2 bases, in that order; junction bases with no gene match: 6. The CDR3 coding sequence is TGTGCCAGCAGTTTAGTGACAGGGTATGGCAATCAGCCCCAGCATTTT. This encodes CASSLVTGYGNQPQHF.

In its sample, this clone was seen a few times. This chain connects TRBV18 to TRBJ2-5; 10 positions agree with TRBD2. The V and J ends lost 0 bases and 7 bases, in that order; junction bases with no gene match: 8. Germline-derived CDR1 and CDR2 are KGHSH and LQKENI. This CDR3 contains 16 residues. CDR3 nucleotides: TGTGCCAGCTCACCACCGGGAACTAGCGGGAAGGGGACCCAGTACTTC. Its translation: CASSPPGTSGKGTQYF.

The J gene is TRBJ1-1, the V gene TRBV7-9; a weak D match, TRBD1 (6 bases). V was pared by 2 bases and J by 4 bases, with 20 bases between. The CDR3 sequence is 17 residues long. CDR1 is SEHNR and CDR2 is FQNEAQ in the germline V gene (reference sequence). The CDR3 here is CASSLYSRGSLGTEAFF. For the CDR3, the DNA is TGTGCCAGCAGCTTATACTCCAGGGGCTCCCTGGGCACTGAAGCTTTCTTT.

This clone was detected only a few times. The V gene is TRBV6-5, the J gene TRBJ2-1, with D perhaps TRBD1 or TRBD2 (5 bases each). Germline assignment: CDR1 MNHEY and CDR2 SVGAGI. Trimming removed 0 bases from V and 6 bases from J, with 12 bases in between. The CDR3 runs 15 residues. The DNA for the CDR3 is TGTGCCAGCAGTTACTCCCGGGACCCAGTCAATGAGCAGTTCTTC. This encodes CASSYSRDPVNEQFF.

This clone was observed a handful of times. V usage is TRBV5-1 and J usage is TRBJ1-1; 9 bases fit TRBD1. The CDR3 totals 17 residues. V lost 5 bases, J lost 3 bases, and 14 bases stayed unmatched. Looked up from germline, CDR1 is SGHRS and CDR2 is YFSETQ. CDR3 residues: CASRRSGGTGLYTEAFF. In DNA form, the CDR3 reads TGCGCCAGCAGAAGGTCCGGCGGGACAGGGTTATACACTGAAGCTTTCTTT.

This clone was recorded many times. This chain uses TRBV7-3 with TRBJ2-1; 10 bases agree with TRBD2. The junction had 6 bases not matched to a gene; V was cut back by 4 bases and J by 12 bases. The germline V gene has CDR1 SGHTA and CDR2 FQGTGA. The CDR3 extends over 13 amino acids. The CDR3 DNA sequence: TGTGCCAGCAGCTCCCCAGCGGGGGGGAGGCAGTTCTTC. This translates into CASSSPAGGRQFF.

The chain uses TRBV7-6 and TRBJ2-5, with TRBD2 matching 8 bases. The CDR3 covers 17 residues. The germline V gene has CDR1 SGHVS and CDR2 FNYEAQ. V trimming: 1 base; J trimming: 9 bases; junction bases outside the gene matches: 16. The CDR3 is CASSLGTSGALRRAQYF. The CDR3 DNA is TGTGCCAGCAGCTTAGGTACTAGCGGAGCCTTGAGAAGGGCCCAGTACTTC.

This clone was detected only a few times. The rearrangement joins TRBV7-2 to TRBJ2-5; D unresolved. Germline V gene data show CDR1 as SGHTA and CDR2 as FQGNSA. V shed 1 base and J shed 2 bases, with 8 bases lying between them. The length of the CDR3 is 14 residues. The CDR3 sequence is CASSLGVVQETQYF. CDR3 DNA sequence: TGTGCCAGCAGCTTAGGAGTGGTACAAGAGACCCAGTACTTC.

A few counts support this clone. A much larger clone differs from this one at a single base, so this may be a read error. The CDR3 sequence is CASSQGYQPQHF. In DNA form, the CDR3 reads TGTGCCAGCAGTCAGGGGTATCAGCCCCAGCATTTT. The rearrangement links TRBV6-6 to TRBJ1-5; D is possibly TRBD1 (6 bases). V shed 5 bases and J shed 5 bases, with 7 bases lying between them. Looked up from germline, CDR1 is MNHNY and CDR2 is SVGAGI (reference sequence). This CDR3 has 12 residues.

Only a few counts were recorded for this clone. The chain uses TRBV6-6 and TRBJ1-1; no reliable D call. Germline V lookup: CDR1 MNHNY, CDR2 SVGAGI (reference sequence). Deletions cut 6 bases from V and 0 bases from J, with 11 bases between. This CDR3 has 14 amino acids. CDR3 amino acids: CASRTVGMNTEAFF. DNA of the CDR3: TGTGCCAGCAGAACAGTCGGCATGAACACTGAAGCTTTCTTT.

This clone was seen ten or more times. V gene TRBV5-1 combines with J gene TRBJ2-2, with D perhaps given as TRBD1 or TRBD2 (5 bases each). Germline V CDR1 and CDR2: SGHRS, YFSETQ. The CDR3 extends over 15 amino acids. Trimming removed 4 bases at V and 0 bases at J, with 10 bases between. The CDR3 sequence: CASSAGTANTGELFF. CDR3 DNA: TGCGCCAGCAGCGCCGGGACGGCGAACACCGGGGAGCTGTTTTTT.

The V and J genes are TRBV27 and TRBJ2-3; 9 nucleotides align to TRBD2. Germline V gene data show CDR1 as MNHEY and CDR2 as SMNVEV (reference sequence). The CDR3 runs to 15 residues. The ends lost 6 bases at V and 1 base at J; junction bases unmatched: 5. This chain's CDR3 is CASRPLAGGTDTQYF. The CDR3 DNA reads TGTGCCAGCAGGCCATTAGCGGGAGGCACAGATACGCAGTATTTT.

This clone came up a few times. The chain couples TRBV7-9 to TRBJ2-5; 7 bases agree with TRBD1. Trimming took 5 bases from V and 2 from J; bases not matched to a gene: 14. Germline CDR1 reads SEHNR; CDR2 reads FQNEAQ (reference sequence). The CDR3 sequence is 17 residues long. For the CDR3, the DNA is TGTGCCAGCAGCCACGACAGGGCGTACGGTAGGCAAGAGACCCAGTACTTC. Amino acid sequence: CASSHDRAYGRQETQYF.

The chain couples TRBV7-9 to TRBJ1-2; 9 bases align to TRBD1. The CDR3 covers 13 residues. Germline CDR1 and CDR2: SEHNR and FQNEAQ (reference sequence). V was pared by 3 bases and J by 6 bases, with 2 bases of the junction left unmatched. The CDR3 bases are TGTGCCAGCAGCTTCCGACAGGGGGATGGCTACACCTTC. Residues: CASSFRQGDGYTF.

This rearrangement joins TRBV19 to TRBJ2-6; perhaps TRBD1 as D (6 bases). This CDR3 is built from 18 residues. Germline V gives CDR1 LNHDA, CDR2 SQIVND (reference sequence). V was clipped by 5 bases and J by 4 bases, with 21 bases between them. This CDR3 reads CASSSWQGKLRGANVLTF. In DNA form, the CDR3 reads TGTGCCAGTAGTTCCTGGCAGGGGAAGCTCCGGGGGGCCAACGTCCTGACTTTC.

This chain joins TRBV18 and TRBJ2-4, with no clear D. Germline V gene data show CDR1 as KGHSH and CDR2 as LQKENI. The V gene lost 3 bases and the J gene lost 3 bases, with 9 bases spanning the gap. The CDR3 extends over 14 amino acids. For the CDR3, the DNA is TGTGCCAGCTCACCGGCGGAAGGCAAAAACATTCAGTACTTC. It encodes CASSPAEGKNIQYF.

This clone was seen at least ten times. The chain recombines TRBV7-9 with TRBJ1-3, with D perhaps matching TRBD1 (6 bases). The germline V gene encodes CDR1 SEHNR and CDR2 FQNEAQ (reference sequence). The length of the CDR3 is 16 residues. V was pared by 0 bases and J by 1 base, with 10 bases between. The CDR3 protein is CASSLAQGMSGNTIYF. In nucleotides, the CDR3 is TGTGCCAGCAGCTTAGCGCAGGGGATGTCTGGAAACACCATATATTTT. Looking up the rest from reference TRBV7-9 and TRBJ1-3 gives the full variable domain: DTGVSQNPRHKITKRGQNVTFRCDPISEHNRLYWYRQTLGQGPEFLTYFQNEAQLEKSRLLSDRFSAERPKGSFSTLEIQRTEQGDSAMYLCASSLAQGMSGNTIYFGEGSWLTVV.

About this clone: Other DNA sequences of this sample code for an identical CDR3. The chain carries TRBV6-6 and TRBJ2-7; TRBD1 agrees at 10 bases. The CDR3 has 15 residues. Germline lookup yields CDR1 MNHNY and CDR2 SVGAGI (reference sequence). V gave up 6 bases and J gave up 2 bases; unmatched junction bases: 7. CDR3 in amino acids: CASSPRQGAAYEQYF. CDR3 coding DNA: TGTGCCAGCAGCCCCCGACAGGGGGCAGCCTACGAGCAGTACTTC.

A few counts support this clone. The chain joins TRBV5-4 to TRBJ2-7; 10 nucleotides agree with TRBD1. The CDR3 length is 16 residues. Germline V lookup: CDR1 SGHNT, CDR2 YYREEE (reference sequence). V shed 4 bases, J shed 6 bases, and the junction held 13 bases outside the gene matches. Here the CDR3 reads CASSRLGGTGDLEQYF. DNA of the CDR3: TGTGCCAGCAGCCGTCTCGGGGGGACAGGGGACCTCGAGCAGTACTTC.

This clone was counted a few times. The chain combines TRBV30 with TRBJ2-6; D gene unclear. Looked up from germline, CDR1 is GTSNPN and CDR2 is SVGIG (reference sequence). There are 14 residues in the CDR3. V was pared by 6 bases and J by 0 bases, with 9 bases between. The CDR3 spells CACPDPSGANVLTF. The DNA of the CDR3 is TGTGCCTGCCCCGACCCCTCTGGGGCCAACGTCCTGACTTTC.

In its sample, this clone was seen a few times. The rearrangement uses TRBV19 and TRBJ2-5; 12 nucleotides agree with TRBD2. The J call may be in error: the DNA end matches TRBJ2-7 better. The CDR3 is made up of 17 amino acids. Germline CDR1 reads LNHDA; CDR2 reads SQIVND (reference sequence). In DNA, the CDR3 is TGTGCCAGCAGCGCCGGGACTAGCGGGCTAGGCTCCTACGAGCAGTACTTC. This codes for CASSAGTSGLGSYEQYF.

This clone appeared a few times. The genes are TRBV7-2 and TRBJ2-3, with TRBD2 identical over 7 bases. V lost 1 base, J lost 2 bases, and 6 bases stayed unmatched. Germline CDR1 and CDR2: SGHTA and FQGNSA. The CDR3 consists of 16 residues. This CDR3 is CASSLGASGNTDTQYF. CDR3 sequence (DNA): TGTGCCAGCAGCTTAGGGGCTAGCGGAAACACAGATACGCAGTATTTT.

The chain links TRBV18 to TRBJ1-5; possible D gene TRBD1, 6 bases. The V end was cut by 4 bases, the J end by 0 bases, with 13 bases between. This CDR3 spans 16 amino acids. CDR1 and CDR2 (germline): KGHSH, LQKENI. The CDR3 nucleotides are TGTGCCAGCTCACTCAGGACAGATCCTAGCAATCAGCCCCAGCATTTT. Translated: CASSLRTDPSNQPQHF.

The chain has TRBV5-1 and TRBJ1-1; D gene ambiguous. Trimming removed 4 bases from V and 3 bases from J, with 16 bases in between. Germline CDR1 reads SGHRS; CDR2 reads YFSETQ. The CDR3 is made up of 15 amino acids. The CDR3: CASSPRAGDYTEAFF. CDR3 in DNA: TGCGCCAGCAGCCCAAGGGCAGGCGATTACACTGAAGCTTTCTTT. The whole variable domain, filled in from reference TRBV5-1 and TRBJ1-1, reads KAGVTQTPRYLIKTRGQQVTLSCSPISGHRSVSWYQQTPGQGLQFLFEYFSETQRNKGNFPGRFSGRQFSNSRSEMNVSTLELGDSALYLCASSPRAGDYTEAFFGQGTRLTVV.

The chain uses TRBV6-1 and TRBJ2-7, with 7 bases lining up with TRBD2. The CDR3 has 14 residues. In germline, CDR1 is MNHNS, CDR2 SASEGT. Trimming cost V 8 bases and J 0 bases; bases outside gene matches: 7. The CDR3, as DNA: TGTGCCAGCCGAGAGACTAGCTACTCCTACGAGCAGTACTTC. Residues: CASRETSYSYEQYF.